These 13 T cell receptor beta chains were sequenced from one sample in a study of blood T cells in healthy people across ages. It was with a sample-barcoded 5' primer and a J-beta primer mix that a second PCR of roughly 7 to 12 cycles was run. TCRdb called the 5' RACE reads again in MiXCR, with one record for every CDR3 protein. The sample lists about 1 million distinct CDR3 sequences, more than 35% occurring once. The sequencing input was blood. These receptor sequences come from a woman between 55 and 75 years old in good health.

In DNA, the CDR3 is TGCGCCAGCAGCTTGGAAGGGAAATCGGGCGGCTACACCTTC. Its translation is CASSLEGKSGGYTF. This chain connects TRBV5-1 to TRBJ1-2; D unresolved. Germline V lookup: CDR1 SGHRS, CDR2 YFSETQ. The CDR3 is 14 residues long. Trimming stripped 0 bases from V and 8 bases from J, with 14 bases between. The full variable domain, in which reference TRBV5-1 and TRBJ1-2 provide the parts outside the CDR3, is KAGVTQTPRYLIKTRGQQVTLSCSPISGHRSVSWYQQTPGQGLQFLFEYFSETQRNKGNFPGRFSGRQFSNSRSEMNVSTLELGDSALYLCASSLEGKSGGYTFGSGTRLTVV.

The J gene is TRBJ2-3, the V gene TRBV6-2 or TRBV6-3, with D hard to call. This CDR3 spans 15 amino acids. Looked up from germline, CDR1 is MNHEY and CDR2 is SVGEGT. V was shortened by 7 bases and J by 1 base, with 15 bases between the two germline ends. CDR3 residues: CASNRFDFGTDTQYF. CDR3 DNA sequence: TGTGCCAGCAACAGATTCGATTTTGGCACAGATACGCAGTATTTT.

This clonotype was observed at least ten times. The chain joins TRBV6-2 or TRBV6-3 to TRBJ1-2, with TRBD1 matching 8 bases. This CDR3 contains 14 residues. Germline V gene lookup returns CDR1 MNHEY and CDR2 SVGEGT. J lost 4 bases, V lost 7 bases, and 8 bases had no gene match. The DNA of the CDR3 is TGTGCCAGCACTCGGGACAGGCGAATCTATGGCTACACCTTC. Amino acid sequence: CASTRDRRIYGYTF.

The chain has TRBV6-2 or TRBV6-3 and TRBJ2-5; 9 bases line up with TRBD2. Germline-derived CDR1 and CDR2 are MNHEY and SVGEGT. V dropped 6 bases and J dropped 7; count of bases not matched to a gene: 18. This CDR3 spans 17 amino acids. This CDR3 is CASSWHQLAGNVGTQYF. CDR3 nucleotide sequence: TGTGCCAGCAGCTGGCATCAACTAGCGGGCAACGTGGGGACCCAGTACTTC.

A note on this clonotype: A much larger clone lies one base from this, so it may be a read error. The chain's CDR3 is CASSLARSVTGELFF. The CDR3 DNA sequence: TGTGCCAGCAGCTTAGCGCGTAGCGTCACCGGGGAGCTGTTTTTT. V and J are TRBV7-2 and TRBJ2-2, with TRBD2 as a possible D gene (5 bases). Deletions cut 0 bases from V and 4 bases from J, with 9 bases between. Germline loops: CDR1 SGHTA, CDR2 FQGNSA. The CDR3 has 15 amino acids. Looking up the rest from reference TRBV7-2 and TRBJ2-2 gives the full variable domain: GAGVSQSPSNKVTEKGKDVELRCDPISGHTALYWYRQSLGQGLEFLIYFQGNSAPDKSGLPSDRFSAERTGGSVSTLTIQRTQQEDSAVYLCASSLARSVTGELFFGEGSRLTVL.

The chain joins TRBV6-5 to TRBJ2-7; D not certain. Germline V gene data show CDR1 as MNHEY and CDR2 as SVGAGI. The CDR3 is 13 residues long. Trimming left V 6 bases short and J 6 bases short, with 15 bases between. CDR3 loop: CASRSIHEVEQYF. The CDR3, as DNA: TGTGCCAGCAGATCCATTCACGAGGTCGAGCAGTACTTC.

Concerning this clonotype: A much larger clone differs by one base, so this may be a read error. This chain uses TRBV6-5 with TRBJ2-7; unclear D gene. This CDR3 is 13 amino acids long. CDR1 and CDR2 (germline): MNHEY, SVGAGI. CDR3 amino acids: CASSYDPSYGQYF. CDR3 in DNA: TGTGCCAGCAGTTACGACCCGTCCTACGGGCAGTACTTC.

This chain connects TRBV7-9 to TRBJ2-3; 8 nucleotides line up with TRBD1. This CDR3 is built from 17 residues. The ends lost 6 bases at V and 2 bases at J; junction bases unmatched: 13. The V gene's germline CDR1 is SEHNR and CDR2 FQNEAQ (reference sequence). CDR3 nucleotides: TGTGCCAGCAGATCCGGGTTGAGACAGGGGTCCACAGATACGCAGTATTTT. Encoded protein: CASRSGLRQGSTDTQYF.

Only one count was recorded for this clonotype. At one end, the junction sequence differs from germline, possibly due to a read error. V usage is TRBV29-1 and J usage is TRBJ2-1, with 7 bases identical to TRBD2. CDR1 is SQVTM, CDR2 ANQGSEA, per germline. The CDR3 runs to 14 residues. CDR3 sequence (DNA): TGCAGCGTTGGGACACTAGCGCGCTACAATGAGCGGTTCTTC. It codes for CSVGTLARYNERFF.

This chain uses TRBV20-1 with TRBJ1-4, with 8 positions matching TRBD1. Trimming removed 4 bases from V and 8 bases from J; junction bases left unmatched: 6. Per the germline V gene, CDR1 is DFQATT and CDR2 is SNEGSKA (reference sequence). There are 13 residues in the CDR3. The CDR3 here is CSAIQGAGEKLFF. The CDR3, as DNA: TGCAGTGCTATCCAGGGGGCGGGGGAAAAACTGTTTTTT.

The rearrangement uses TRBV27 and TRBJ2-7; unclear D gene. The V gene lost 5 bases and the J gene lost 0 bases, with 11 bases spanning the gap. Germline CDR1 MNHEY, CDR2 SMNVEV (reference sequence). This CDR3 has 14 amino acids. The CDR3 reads CASSLSKLSYEQYF. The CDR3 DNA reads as TGTGCCAGCAGTCTGTCCAAGCTCTCCTACGAGCAGTACTTC.

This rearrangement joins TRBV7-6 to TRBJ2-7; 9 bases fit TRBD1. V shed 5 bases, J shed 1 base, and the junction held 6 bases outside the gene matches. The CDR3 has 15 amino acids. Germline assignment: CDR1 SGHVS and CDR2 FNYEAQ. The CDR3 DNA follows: TGTGCCAGCAGCGGGGGGACAGGGAATTCCTACGAGCAGTACTTC. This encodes CASSGGTGNSYEQYF.

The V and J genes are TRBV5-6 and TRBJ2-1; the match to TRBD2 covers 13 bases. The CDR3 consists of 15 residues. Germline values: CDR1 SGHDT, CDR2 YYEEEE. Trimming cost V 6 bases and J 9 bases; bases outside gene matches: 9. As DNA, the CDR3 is TGTGCCAGCAATTTCGGACTAGCGGGAGATGGTGAGCAGTTCTTC. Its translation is CASNFGLAGDGEQFF.